The 32 T cell receptor beta chains given below trace back to one sample, sequenced in a study of blood T cell repertoires in COVID-19. Here immunoSEQ multiplex PCR was the method, and the copy in TCRdb shows in-frame clones only, minus some. The sample holds 120,000 or so clones, roughly 84% seen once. The sample was PBMCs or T cells enriched from blood (not recorded which). The source is a woman aged 25 to 45 who had recovered from COVID-19.

This chain uses TRBV5-6 with TRBJ1-3, with a weak D call TRBD1 (5 bases). The ends were cut back, 0 bases at V and 3 bases at J, with 16 bases in the middle. The CDR3 consists of 17 residues. Per the germline V gene, CDR1 is SGHDT and CDR2 is YYEEEE. CDR3 in amino acids: CASSLEMGLSGGNTIYF. The CDR3 DNA follows: TGTGCCAGCAGCTTGGAAATGGGGCTAAGTGGTGGAAACACCATATATTTT.

The rearrangement uses TRBV4-2 and TRBJ2-1, with D possibly being TRBD2 (6 bases). This CDR3 contains 15 residues. CDR1 is LGHNA and CDR2 is YNFKEQ in the germline V gene. The V gene lost 0 bases and the J gene lost 5 bases, with 11 bases spanning the gap. CDR3 sequence reads: CASSQDQRANNEQFF. The CDR3 DNA follows: TGTGCCAGCAGCCAAGACCAGCGGGCTAACAATGAGCAGTTCTTC.

The gene calls are TRBV4-3 and TRBJ2-3; the D gene is possibly TRBD2 (6 bases). Germline V lookup: CDR1 LGHNA, CDR2 YSLEER. The CDR3 contains 17 residues. V was clipped by 4 bases and J by 2 bases, with 19 bases between them. The CDR3 sequence is CASSLRAGAGTTDTQYF. The CDR3 DNA sequence: TGCGCCAGCAGCCTTCGGGCGGGTGCGGGGACCACAGATACGCAGTATTTT.

The chain uses TRBV6-5 and TRBJ1-2; D ambiguous. Trimming stripped 0 bases from V and 4 bases from J, with 9 bases between. The V gene's germline CDR1 is MNHEY and CDR2 SVGAGI. The CDR3 spans 14 residues. The CDR3 DNA is TGTGCCAGCAGTTACTCTCAGGCCCCCTATGGCTACACCTTC. Its translation is CASSYSQAPYGYTF.

This rearrangement joins TRBV2 to TRBJ2-1, with 14 bases lining up with TRBD2. The CDR3 covers 21 residues. From germline, CDR1 is SNHLY and CDR2 FYNNEI. V lost 7 bases and J lost 4; bases outside the gene matches: 21. The CDR3 here is CASKYWTSGRSRSRWYNEQFF. For the CDR3, the DNA is TGTGCCAGCAAATATTGGACTAGCGGGAGGAGTAGGTCAAGGTGGTACAATGAGCAGTTCTTC. The full variable domain, with the rest looked up from reference TRBV2 and TRBJ2-1, is EPEVTQTPSHQVTQMGQEVILRCVPISNHLYFYWYRQILGQKVEFLVSFYNNEISEKSEIFDDQFSVERPDGSNFTLKIRSTKLEDSAMYFCASKYWTSGRSRSRWYNEQFFGPGTRLTVL.

The chain uses TRBV18 and TRBJ1-2; 7 positions agree with TRBD1. This CDR3 comprises 14 residues. Germline lookup yields CDR1 KGHSH and CDR2 LQKENI. Trimming took 8 bases from V and 6 from J; bases not matched to a gene: 12. CDR3: CASRGTAQGDGYTF. The CDR3 DNA follows: TGTGCCAGCCGCGGGACAGCCCAGGGGGATGGCTACACCTTC.

V gene TRBV6-1 combines with J gene TRBJ2-3; possible D gene TRBD2, 6 bases. CDR1 and CDR2 from the germline V gene are MNHNS and SASEGT. This CDR3 is built from 14 residues. Trimming shortened V by 2 bases and J by 1 base, and 7 bases separated the two germline ends. The CDR3 loop is CASSEPGGTDTQYF. The DNA for the CDR3 is TGTGCCAGCAGTGAACCGGGGGGCACAGATACGCAGTATTTT.

Turning to this clone: One end of the junction varies from germline; a read error may be responsible. The rearrangement links TRBV30 to TRBJ1-2; D may be TRBD1 (5 bases). The CDR3 extends over 13 amino acids. Germline values: CDR1 GTSNPN, CDR2 SVGIG (reference sequence). The DNA for the CDR3 is TGTGTCTGGAGTATACAGGAAAACTATGGCTACACCTTC. Encoded protein: CVWSIQENYGYTF.

This clone was found once. The chain uses TRBV7-9 and TRBJ1-5; 7 bases line up with TRBD1. Unmatched junction bases numbered 8, after V lost 6 bases and J lost 6 bases. CDR1 is SEHNR, CDR2 FQNEAQ, per germline (reference sequence). This CDR3 spans 14 amino acids. The CDR3 protein is CASSRTGVPQPQHF. The CDR3 region has the DNA TGTGCCAGCAGTCGAACAGGGGTCCCTCAGCCCCAGCATTTT.

The chain uses TRBV3-1 (or the pseudogene TRBV3-2) and TRBJ1-5; tentatively, D is TRBD1 (6 bases). CDR3 length equals 17 residues. Per germline, CDR1 LGHDT and CDR2 YNNKEL (reference sequence). The V gene lost 3 bases and the J gene lost 1 base, with 16 bases spanning the gap. The CDR3, as DNA: TGTGCCAGCAGCCACGAACAGGGACGGTTAAGCAATCAGCCCCAGCATTTT. Its translation: CASSHEQGRLSNQPQHF.

This chain connects TRBV5-1 to TRBJ2-7; the match to TRBD1 covers 8 bases. V trimming: 3 bases; J trimming: 6 bases; junction bases outside the gene matches: 2. Per the germline V gene, CDR1 is SGHRS and CDR2 is YFSETQ. There are 12 residues in the CDR3. The CDR3 coding sequence is TGCGCCAGCAGCTGGACAGGGCGCGAGCAGTACTTC. It specifies CASSWTGREQYF.

The V gene is TRBV27, the J gene TRBJ2-1; 7 bases match TRBD2. CDR1 is MNHEY, CDR2 SMNVEV, per germline (reference sequence). Trimming cost V 6 bases and J 4 bases; bases outside gene matches: 3. This CDR3 is built from 13 residues. CDR3 sequence: CASRRERYNEQFF. The CDR3 nucleotides read TGTGCCAGCAGGCGGGAGCGGTACAATGAGCAGTTCTTC.

The chain has TRBV7-2 and TRBJ2-7, with a tentative D call TRBD2 (5 bases). Germline loops: CDR1 SGHTA, CDR2 FQGNSA. This CDR3 has 13 residues. The V gene lost 4 bases and the J gene lost 3 bases, with 10 bases spanning the gap. CDR3 residues: CASSSRDIYEQYF. CDR3 DNA: TGTGCCAGCAGCTCGAGGGATATCTACGAGCAGTACTTC.

The chain employs TRBV15 and TRBJ2-1; 7 nucleotides match TRBD2. Germline-derived CDR1 and CDR2 are LNHNV and YYDKDF (reference sequence). This CDR3 is built from 15 residues. The V segment lost 1 base and the J segment 6 bases; nucleotides outside the gene matches: 6. This CDR3 is CATSRAGGTANEQFF. The CDR3 bases are TGTGCCACCAGCAGAGCGGGAGGCACCGCCAATGAGCAGTTCTTC.

This chain connects TRBV5-6 to TRBJ2-1; TRBD2 aligns across 8 bases. Germline CDR1 and CDR2: SGHDT and YYEEEE. The V and J ends lost 4 bases and 7 bases, in that order; junction bases with no gene match: 10. CDR3 length: 15 amino acids. The CDR3 reads CASSRRAGGWNEQFF. DNA of the CDR3: TGTGCCAGCAGCCGGAGGGCGGGAGGATGGAATGAGCAGTTCTTC.

The chain uses TRBV28 and TRBJ2-7; a weak D match, TRBD1 (6 bases). This CDR3 comprises 12 residues. Trimming pared 7 bases from V and 3 bases from J, leaving 10 bases between. Germline V gene data show CDR1 as MDHEN and CDR2 as SYDVKM. As DNA, the CDR3 is TGTGCCAGCACCACAGGGCTCTACGAGCAGTACTTC. This encodes CASTTGLYEQYF.

This chain uses TRBV4-1 with TRBJ2-7; D might be TRBD1 (6 bases). CDR1 is MGHRA, CDR2 YSYEKL, per germline. V was shortened by 0 bases and J by 2 bases, with 8 bases between the two germline ends. The CDR3 extends over 14 amino acids. The CDR3 nucleotides read TGCGCCAGCAGCCAAGAAAAGGGGGCCTACGAGCAGTACTTC. This gives the protein CASSQEKGAYEQYF.

The gene calls are TRBV9 and TRBJ1-2; D might be TRBD1 (5 bases). CDR1 SGDLS and CDR2 YYNGEE come from the germline V gene. The length of the CDR3 is 15 residues. V was pared by 0 bases and J by 2 bases, with 11 bases between. The CDR3 reads CASSVAVDSNYGYTF. The DNA for the CDR3 is TGTGCCAGCAGCGTAGCGGTCGACAGCAACTATGGCTACACCTTC.

The rearrangement joins TRBV7-2 to TRBJ1-3; TRBD1 is a possible D gene (5 bases). CDR3 length: 14 amino acids. V lost 6 bases, J lost 4 bases, and 13 bases lay in between. Germline CDR1 SGHTA, CDR2 FQGNSA. The CDR3 region has the DNA TGTGCCAGCAGGGTACAGGCAGGAGGAAACACCATATATTTT. Protein sequence: CASRVQAGGNTIYF.

This chain uses TRBV30 with TRBJ2-7, with 7 bases lining up with TRBD2. V dropped 2 bases and J dropped 3; count of bases not matched to a gene: 13. The CDR3 extends over 16 amino acids. Germline V gene lookup returns CDR1 GTSNPN and CDR2 SVGIG (reference sequence). The DNA of the CDR3 is TGTGCCTGGAGTTTACTTCCTGCGGGAGCCTTCTACGAGCAGTACTTC. Translation gives CAWSLLPAGAFYEQYF. The variable domain in full, completed from reference TRBV30 and TRBJ2-7, reads SQTIHQWPATLVQPVGSPLSLECTVEGTSNPNLYWYRQAAGRGLQLLFYSVGIGQISSEVPQNLSASRPQDRQFILSSKKLLLSDSGFYLCAWSLLPAGAFYEQYFGPGTRLTVT.

As to this clone: One end of the junction is discordant with germline, which a read error may explain. This chain uses TRBV30 with TRBJ2-7, with 8 positions matching TRBD2. Germline V gene lookup returns CDR1 GTSNPN and CDR2 SVGIG (reference sequence). CDR3 size: 13 residues. DNA for the CDR3: TGTGCCTGGAGTGTCAGGCGGGAGGCCTCGGCGCACTTC. This codes for CAWSVRREASAHF.

J is TRBJ1-5 and V is TRBV10-1; D possibly corresponds to TRBD1 (6 bases). CDR1 and CDR2 (germline): WNHNN, SYGVQD (reference sequence). This CDR3 is 16 amino acids long. V shed 6 bases and J shed 2 bases, with 17 bases lying between them. The CDR3: CASSLPGGGRNQPQHF. For the CDR3, the DNA is TGCGCCAGCAGCCTCCCGGGGGGGGGCCGCAATCAGCCCCAGCATTTT.

CDR3: CASSTGLDQETQYF. The CDR3 nucleotides read TGTGCCAGCAGCACAGGACTAGACCAAGAGACCCAGTACTTC. The gene calls are TRBV3-1 (or the pseudogene TRBV3-2) and TRBJ2-5, with 7 positions matching TRBD2. Germline V gene data show CDR1 as LGHDT and CDR2 as YNNKEL (reference sequence). This CDR3 region has 14 residues. Trimming removed 5 bases from V and 0 bases from J; junction bases left unmatched: 3.

The chain links TRBV14 to TRBJ1-5, with a tentative D call TRBD1 (6 bases). The germline V and J ends were trimmed by 1 base and 1 base, with 11 bases remaining between them. The CDR3 extends over 16 amino acids. CDR1 is SGHDN and CDR2 is FVKESK in the germline V gene. The CDR3 region has the DNA TGTGCCAGCAGCCAAGGGGGGACACTAAGCAATCAGCCCCAGCATTTT. It translates to CASSQGGTLSNQPQHF.

The rearrangement joins TRBV27 to TRBJ2-1, with 7 bases matching TRBD2. Germline V gene sequence: CDR1 MNHEY, CDR2 SMNVEV (reference sequence). This CDR3 spans 15 amino acids. Germline trimming cut 2 bases from V and 7 bases from J; bases unmatched to any gene: 8. The CDR3 protein is CASSLGGRARNEQFF. The CDR3 nucleotides read TGTGCCAGCAGTTTAGGAGGGAGGGCCCGTAATGAGCAGTTCTTC.

This clone has just a few counts. The chain couples TRBV5-1 to TRBJ2-3, with 7 bases matching TRBD1. CDR3 length: 18 amino acids. V shed 4 bases and J 0 bases; nucleotides not matched to a gene: 14. The germline V gene encodes CDR1 SGHRS and CDR2 YFSETQ. In DNA, the CDR3 is TGCGCCAGCAGCAAGGACAGGCCGGGCAAGATTAGCACAGATACGCAGTATTTT. Its translation is CASSKDRPGKISTDTQYF.

This chain links TRBV4-2 with TRBJ1-5; D not resolved. Deletions cut 3 bases from V and 0 bases from J, with 12 bases between. The germline CDR1 and CDR2 sequences are LGHNA and YNFKEQ. The CDR3 contains 16 residues. The CDR3 DNA follows: TGTGCCAGCAGCCAGAACGGAGCAGTTAGCAATCAGCCCCAGCATTTT. This codes for CASSQNGAVSNQPQHF.

This rearrangement joins TRBV4-1 to TRBJ1-1, with TRBD1 matching over 9 bases. Germline CDR1 MGHRA, CDR2 YSYEKL. V shed 3 bases and J 5 bases; nucleotides not matched to a gene: 7. The CDR3 is made up of 15 amino acids. In DNA, the CDR3 is TGCGCCAGCAGCCACAGACAGGGGGGGGGAACTGAAGCTTTCTTT. Translated: CASSHRQGGGTEAFF.

This clone has just one count. The rearrangement links TRBV9 to TRBJ2-2, with a tentative D call TRBD1 (6 bases). The length of the CDR3 is 14 residues. The V and J ends lost 0 bases and 4 bases respectively, with 7 bases between them. Per the germline V gene, CDR1 is SGDLS and CDR2 is YYNGEE. CDR3 sequence: CASSVVGGTGELFF. The DNA for the CDR3 is TGTGCCAGCAGCGTAGTAGGGGGCACCGGGGAGCTGTTTTTT.

The CDR3: CASRTGGRSYNSPLHF. The CDR3 nucleotides are TGTGCCAGCAGGACAGGGGGCCGTTCCTATAATTCACCCCTCCACTTT. The chain employs TRBV2 and TRBJ1-6; TRBD1 matches at 10 bases. The V segment lost 6 bases and the J segment 1 base; nucleotides outside the gene matches: 3. This CDR3 region has 16 residues. CDR1 and CDR2 (germline): SNHLY, FYNNEI.

This clone was seen a single time. This chain joins TRBV30 and TRBJ2-2; 10 bases line up with TRBD2. The germline gives CDR1 GTSNPN, CDR2 SVGIG (reference sequence). The CDR3 contains 16 residues. The trim removed 4 bases at V and 4 bases at J, leaving 9 bases unmatched. CDR3 sequence (DNA): TGTGCCTGGACCCCTTCCGGGACTAGCGCCACCGGGGAGCTGTTTTTT. It specifies CAWTPSGTSATGELFF.

The chain carries TRBV11-3 and TRBJ2-2; TRBD1 agrees at 7 bases. The germline gives CDR1 SGHNT, CDR2 YENEEA. Germline trimming cut 3 bases from V and 1 base from J; bases unmatched to any gene: 2. The CDR3 has 15 residues. In nucleotides, the CDR3 is TGTGCCAGCAGCTTTCACAGGGGGAACACCGGGGAGCTGTTTTTT. Its protein product is CASSFHRGNTGELFF.